A selection of T cell receptor beta chains follows, all from one sample in a study of long-term antiretroviral therapy in people with HIV. Measured with immunoSEQ multiplex PCR; TCRdb has only the in-frame clones, and not every one. The sample includes roughly 40,000 clones, about 95% seen only once; the top ten take approximately 2.2%. The source material was unsorted PBMCs, sampled approximately 9.1 years after starting antiretroviral therapy. Source of these receptors: a young man with HIV. Each CDR3 is given with its conserved first and last residue. The order of the fields is D gene, J gene, V gene, clone size, CDR3 DNA, CDR3 protein. The D gene is left open where the match is weak. Size is stated for part of the rows, as once, few or many counts, or as a class when the clone is expanded.

NA,TRBJ1-6,TRBV5-1,few,TGCGCCAGCAGCCCCCTTCCGGGCCCCAATAATTCACCCCTCCACTTT,CASSPLPGPNNSPLHF
NA,TRBJ1-3,TRBV2,NA,TGTGCCAGCAGCGTCCCAGTCGGGACACCCGGAAACACCATATATTTT,CASSVPVGTPGNTIYF
TRBD1,TRBJ1-3,TRBV7-9,NA,TGTGCCAGCGATCACCGGGCAGGGGGTGGAAACACCATATATTTT,CASDHRAGGGNTIYF
TRBD1,TRBJ2-4,TRBV19,NA,TGTGCCACCAAAGGACAGGGTTGGATAGCCGGGAACATTCAGTACTTC,CATKGQGWIAGNIQYF
NA,TRBJ2-7,TRBV29-1,NA,TGCAGCGTTGAAGATCAGGGCGGGGACGAGCAGTACTTC,CSVEDQGGDEQYF
TRBD1,TRBJ1-5,TRBV19,NA,TGTGCCAGTAAGACGGACAGGGGTACCCAGCCCCAGCATTTT,CASKTDRGTQPQHF
NA,TRBJ2-5,TRBV25-1,once,TGTGCCAGCAGTGTACGACGACAGGAGACCCAGTACTTC,CASSVRRQETQYF
NA,TRBJ2-1,TRBV25-1,NA,TGTGCCAGCAGTCTCGCAGGGGACTACAATGAGCAGTTCTTC,CASSLAGDYNEQFF
TRBD1,TRBJ1-5,TRBV27,NA,TGTGCCAGCTCGGAGTGGGGACAGGCGGTTCTCAATCAGCCCCAGCATTTT,CASSEWGQAVLNQPQHF
NA,TRBJ1-4,TRBV9,NA,TGTGCCAGCAGCGCCACAGGAGGAGGTGAAAAACTGTTTTTT,CASSATGGGEKLFF
NA,TRBJ2-5,TRBV2,NA,TGTGCCACCTCCGGGACACAAGGAGAGACCCAGTACTTC,CATSGTQGETQYF
NA,TRBJ1-1,TRBV18,NA,TGTGCCAGCTCACCAGGGGAGGGAATTATCACTGAAGCTTTCTTT,CASSPGEGIITEAFF
NA,TRBJ1-2,TRBV13,NA,TGTGCCAGCAGCCCGAGGGCACCCCGGGCGGACTATGGCTACACCTTC,CASSPRAPRADYGYTF
TRBD2,TRBJ2-3,TRBV6-6,NA,TGTGCCAGCCGCGGAGGCGGGGGTACAGATACGCAGTATTTT,CASRGGGGTDTQYF
TRBD1,TRBJ1-6,TRBV9,once,TGTGCCAGCAGCGCCGCGACAGGGAATAATTCACCCCTCCACTTT,CASSAATGNNSPLHF
TRBD1,TRBJ1-3,TRBV7-9,NA,TGTGCCAGCAGCTTCCGTACAGGGGTGTCTGGAAACACCATATATTTT,CASSFRTGVSGNTIYF
TRBD1,TRBJ2-7,TRBV27,once,TGTGCCAGCAGCCATCTCCTCGGACAGGGGGCTTACGAGCAGTACTTC,CASSHLLGQGAYEQYF
NA,TRBJ2-5,TRBV5-5,NA,TGTGCCAGCACCCTGCCAGGCCAAGAGACCCAGTACTTC,CASTLPGQETQYF
TRBD2,TRBJ2-1,TRBV27,NA,TGTGCCAGCAGGGCGGGGGGGTTCAATGAGCAGTTCTTC,CASRAGGFNEQFF
NA,TRBJ2-3,TRBV5-1,NA,TGCGCCAGCAGCTTGGGGGAGACGCGCACAGATACGCAGTATTTT,CASSLGETRTDTQYF
NA,TRBJ2-1,TRBV4-2,NA,TGTGCCAGCAGCCAATCCGTTCTAGCTGGCTACAATGAGCAGTTCTTC,CASSQSVLAGYNEQFF
TRBD1,TRBJ1-1,TRBV9,NA,TGTGCCAGCAGCGATGGACAGGGGTTGGCCACTGAAGCTTTCTTT,CASSDGQGLATEAFF
NA,TRBJ1-5,TRBV5-6,NA,TGTGCCAGCAGCTTGAACAATCAGCCCCAGCATTTT,CASSLNNQPQHF
TRBD1,TRBJ2-5,TRBV7-3,NA,TGTGCCAGCAGCCCGACGGGACAGGTTTCAGAGACCCAGTACTTC,CASSPTGQVSETQYF
NA,TRBJ1-1,TRBV15,NA,TGTGCCACCAACACCCGCGAGAGTACCGGGACTGAAGCTTTCTTT,CATNTRESTGTEAFF
NA,TRBJ2-4,TRBV28,NA,TGTGCCAGCAGTCCCACCGGGCAAGGGCTCGCCAAAAACATTCAGTACTTC,CASSPTGQGLAKNIQYF
NA,TRBJ2-5,TRBV28,once,TGTGCCAGCAGTTTAGCCCCTCCCAGGACCCAGTACTTC,CASSLAPPRTQYF
NA,TRBJ1-4,TRBV19,NA,TGTGCCAGTAGTCTAGATACCGGGACGCAGGAAAAACTGTTTTTT,CASSLDTGTQEKLFF
TRBD1,TRBJ1-1,TRBV7-3,NA,TGTGCCAGCAGGGACAGGGCAGTCACTGAAGCTTTCTTT,CASRDRAVTEAFF
NA,TRBJ1-2,TRBV9,NA,TGTGCCAGCAGCGTAGGTTCAGTTAACTATGGCTACACCTTC,CASSVGSVNYGYTF
NA,TRBJ2-1,TRBV27,NA,TGTGCCAGCAGTCCCTGGGCCTACAATGAGCAGTTCTTC,CASSPWAYNEQFF
NA,TRBJ1-5,TRBV6-1,NA,TGTGCCAGCCAGGGGAAGGATCAGCCCCAGCATTTT,CASQGKDQPQHF
NA,TRBJ1-1,TRBV6-1,NA,TGTGCCAGCAGTGAAGCGCTAAGGCCCAACAGCCCGAACACTGAAGCTTTCTTT,CASSEALRPNSPNTEAFF
TRBD1,TRBJ2-3,TRBV6-1,NA,TGTGCCAGCAGTGAAGGGACAGGGGGCGCAGATACGCAGTATTTT,CASSEGTGGADTQYF
NA,TRBJ2-3,TRBV6-5,NA,TGTGCCAGCAGTTATTACGGTGGCGCAAGCACAGATACGCAGTATTTT,CASSYYGGASTDTQYF
NA,TRBJ1-2,TRBV19,once,TGTGCCAGTATACTCGCGGCAGGGGAACTCTATGGCTACACCTTC,CASILAAGELYGYTF
TRBD1,TRBJ1-5,TRBV19,NA,TGTGCCAGTACCCCCAGGGGGGATCAGCCCCAGCATTTT,CASTPRGDQPQHF
NA,TRBJ1-1,TRBV4-2,NA,TGTGCCAGCAGCCAAGATCTAGCCAGAAGGTCCTCTGAAGCTTTCTTT,CASSQDLARRSSEAFF